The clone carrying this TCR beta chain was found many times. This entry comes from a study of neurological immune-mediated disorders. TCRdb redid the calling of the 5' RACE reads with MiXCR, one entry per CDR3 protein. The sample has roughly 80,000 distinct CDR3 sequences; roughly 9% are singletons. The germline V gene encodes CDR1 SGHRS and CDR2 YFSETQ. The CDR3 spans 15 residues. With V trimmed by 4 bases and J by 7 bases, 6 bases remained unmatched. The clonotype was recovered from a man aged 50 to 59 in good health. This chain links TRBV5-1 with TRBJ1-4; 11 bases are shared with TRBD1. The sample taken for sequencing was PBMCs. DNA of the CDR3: TGCGCCAGCAGCCCCGGACAGGGGGCCTCTGAAAAACTGTTTTTT. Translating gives CASSPGQGASEKLFF.